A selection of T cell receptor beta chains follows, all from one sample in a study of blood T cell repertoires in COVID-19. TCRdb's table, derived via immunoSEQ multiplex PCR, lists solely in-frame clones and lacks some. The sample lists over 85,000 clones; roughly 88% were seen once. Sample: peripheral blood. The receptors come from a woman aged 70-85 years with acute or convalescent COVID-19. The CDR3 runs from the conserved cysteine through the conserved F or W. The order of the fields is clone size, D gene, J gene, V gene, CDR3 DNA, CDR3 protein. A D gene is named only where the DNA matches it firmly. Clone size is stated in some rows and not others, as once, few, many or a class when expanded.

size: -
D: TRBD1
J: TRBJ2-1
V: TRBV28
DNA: TGTGCCACCACGCCTGGGACAGGGTACAATGAGCAGTTCTTC
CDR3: CATTPGTGYNEQFF

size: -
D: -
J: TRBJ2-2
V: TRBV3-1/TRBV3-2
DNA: TGTGCCAGCACGCACCGCTACGCGAACACCGGGGAGCTGTTTTTT
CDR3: CASTHRYANTGELFF

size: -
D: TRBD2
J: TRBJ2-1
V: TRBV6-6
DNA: TGTGCCAGCAGTTATGCCAGCGGGAGGTACAATGAGCAGTTCTTC
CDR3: CASSYASGRYNEQFF

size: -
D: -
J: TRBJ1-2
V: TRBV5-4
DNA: TGTGCCAGCAGCTTGGCTGGGGGCCCCCGCGAAGGCTACACCTTC
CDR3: CASSLAGGPREGYTF

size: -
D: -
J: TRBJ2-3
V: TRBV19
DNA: TGTGCCAGTAGTATAACAGGCAGGGGTGATTCGGGAGATACGCAGTATTTT
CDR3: CASSITGRGDSGDTQYF

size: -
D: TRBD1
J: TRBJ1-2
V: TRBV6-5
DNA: TGTGCCAGCTGGGGACAGGGCTATGGCTACACCTTC
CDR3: CASWGQGYGYTF

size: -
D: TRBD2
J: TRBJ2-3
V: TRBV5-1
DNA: TGCGCCAGCAGCCCGGGGACTAGCGGGGGGCCCTCAGATACGCAGTATTTT
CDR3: CASSPGTSGGPSDTQYF

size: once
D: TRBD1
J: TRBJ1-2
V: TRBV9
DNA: TGTGCCAGCAGCCCGATGACAGGGTTGGATGGCTACACCTTC
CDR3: CASSPMTGLDGYTF

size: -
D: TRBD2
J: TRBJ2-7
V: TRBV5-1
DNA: TGCGCCAGCAGCACTAGCGGGAGTATGTACGAGCAGTACTTC
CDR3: CASSTSGSMYEQYF

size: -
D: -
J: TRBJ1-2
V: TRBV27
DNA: TGTGCCAGCAGTCGCCACAGGGACTATGGCTACACCTTC
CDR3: CASSRHRDYGYTF

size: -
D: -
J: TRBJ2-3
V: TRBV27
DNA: TGTGCCAGCAGTTTCCAGGGGAGCGCAGATACGCAGTATTTT
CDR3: CASSFQGSADTQYF

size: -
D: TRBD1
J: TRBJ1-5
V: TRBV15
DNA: TGTGCCACCAGCAGAGATTTAAGGGGGCCTTATAGCAATCAGCCCCAGCATTTT
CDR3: CATSRDLRGPYSNQPQHF

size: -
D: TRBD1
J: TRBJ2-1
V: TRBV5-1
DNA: TGCGCCAGCAGCCGCGGACAGGGGTCCTACAATGAGCAGTTCTTC
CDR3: CASSRGQGSYNEQFF

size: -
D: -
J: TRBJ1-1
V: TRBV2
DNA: TGTGCCAGCAGTGTGCCAACGGCGGGACCTGAAGCTTTCTTT
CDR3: CASSVPTAGPEAFF

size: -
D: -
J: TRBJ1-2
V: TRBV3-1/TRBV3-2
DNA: TGTGCCAGCAGCCAAGCGGGGACTAGGGACTGGCGGGGCTACACCTTC
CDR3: CASSQAGTRDWRGYTF

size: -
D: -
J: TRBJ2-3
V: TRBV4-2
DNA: TGTGCCAGCAGCCAAGAGTTTAGGCTAGCAGATACGCAGTATTTT
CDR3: CASSQEFRLADTQYF

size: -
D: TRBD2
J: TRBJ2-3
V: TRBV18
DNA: TGTGCCAGCTCACCAAAAGGTGCTAGCGGGGGGTCCACAGATACGCAGTATTTT
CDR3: CASSPKGASGGSTDTQYF

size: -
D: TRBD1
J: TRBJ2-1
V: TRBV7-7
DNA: TGTGCTAGCAGCCGGGACAGAAACAATGAGCAGTTCTTC
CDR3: CASSRDRNNEQFF

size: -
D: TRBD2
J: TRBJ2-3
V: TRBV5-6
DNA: TGTGCCAGCAGCCCGGAGGTAGCGGGGCTGAGCACAGATACGCAGTATTTT
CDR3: CASSPEVAGLSTDTQYF

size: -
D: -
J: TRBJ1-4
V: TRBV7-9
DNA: TGTGCCAGCAGCCAACTTACAGGGAAGCAGAGGAATGAAAAACTGTTTTTT
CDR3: CASSQLTGKQRNEKLFF

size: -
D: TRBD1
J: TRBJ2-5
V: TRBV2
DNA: TGTGCCGGGGGACAGGGTGCGGAGACCCAGTACTTC
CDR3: CAGGQGAETQYF

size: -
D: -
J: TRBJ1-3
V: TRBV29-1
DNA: TGCAGCGTCGCGGCGGACAGACACTCTGGAAACACCATATATTTT
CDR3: CSVAADRHSGNTIYF

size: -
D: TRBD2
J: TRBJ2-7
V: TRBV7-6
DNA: TGTGCCAGCAGCCGCCTAGCGGGAGGGACCTACGAGCAGTACTTC
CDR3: CASSRLAGGTYEQYF

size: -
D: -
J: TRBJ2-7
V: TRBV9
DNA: TGTGCCAGCAGCACCAGCTCCTACGAGCAGTACTTC
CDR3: CASSTSSYEQYF

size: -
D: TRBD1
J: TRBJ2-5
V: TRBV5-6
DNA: TGTGCCAGCAGCCGGACAGGGGGGGAGGTTGGAGAGACCCAGTACTTC
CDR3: CASSRTGGEVGETQYF

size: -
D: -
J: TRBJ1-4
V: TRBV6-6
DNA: TGTGCCAGCAGTCGGGGGGGGTTGAGTGAAAAACTGTTTTTT
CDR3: CASSRGGLSEKLFF

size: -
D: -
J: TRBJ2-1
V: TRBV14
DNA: TGTGCCAGCAGCCAAGATCGTCCGCGGCAAAGCTCCTACAATGAGCAGTTCTTC
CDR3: CASSQDRPRQSSYNEQFF

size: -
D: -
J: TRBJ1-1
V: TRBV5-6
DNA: TGTGCCAGCAGCTTGGGACAGTGGAACACTGAAGCTTTCTTT
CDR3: CASSLGQWNTEAFF

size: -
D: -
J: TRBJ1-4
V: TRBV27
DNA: TGTGCCAGCAGTTTATCTCCGAGTGCAACTAATGAAAAACTGTTTTTT
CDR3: CASSLSPSATNEKLFF

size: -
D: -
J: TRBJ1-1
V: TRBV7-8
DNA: TGTGCCAGCAGCTTCGAGTCCTACACTGAAGCTTTCTTT
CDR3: CASSFESYTEAFF

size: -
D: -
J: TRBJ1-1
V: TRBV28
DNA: TGTGCCAGCAGCCAAGGGCGGGCCAACATGAACACTGAAGCTTTCTTT
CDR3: CASSQGRANMNTEAFF

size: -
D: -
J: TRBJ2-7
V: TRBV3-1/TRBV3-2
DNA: TGTGCCAGCAGCCAAGCAGTTGGAGGGAGCGAGCAGTACTTC
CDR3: CASSQAVGGSEQYF

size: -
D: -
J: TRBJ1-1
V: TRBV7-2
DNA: TGTGCCAGCAGGTTGACAGGCGTAAATGGGATGAACACTGAAGCTTTCTTT
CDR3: CASRLTGVNGMNTEAFF